A selection of T cell receptor beta chains follows, all from one sample in a study of cytomegalovirus exposure and HLA in healthy donors. Using immunoSEQ multiplex PCR, the repertoire was profiled, and TCRdb retains in-frame clones only, with some absent. The sample yields 150,000 to 200,000 clones, 68% seen once. The sequenced sample was PBMCs. The receptors stem from a woman aged 40-49 years in good health and CMV-seropositive. Each CDR3 is given without its conserved first and last residue. D genes are given only for firm matches.

V gene,J gene,D gene,CDR3 protein
TRBV9,TRBJ2-2,-,ASSAQGAGELF
TRBV29-1,TRBJ2-7,TRBD1,SVYRDRGQYEQY
TRBV27,TRBJ2-1,TRBD1,ASPRNRGSGFSYNEQF
TRBV27,TRBJ1-1,TRBD1,ASGIQGVTEAF
TRBV10-3,TRBJ2-1,TRBD2,AIRNPSLLAATNEQF
TRBV7-2,TRBJ2-7,-,ASSLGFGQY
TRBV7-9,TRBJ2-7,-,ASSTQTSSYEQY
TRBV7-9,TRBJ2-3,-,ASSLVGGNTDTQY
TRBV19,TRBJ2-7,-,ASSTDQFEEDEQY
TRBV4-1,TRBJ2-3,-,ASSQAGAADTQY
TRBV5-6,TRBJ2-5,-,ASSPSQETQY
TRBV7-7,TRBJ2-7,TRBD2,ASSYRTSGSSSSYEQY
TRBV9,TRBJ1-2,-,ASSVDSNYGYT
TRBV10-3,TRBJ1-6,-,AISDAGYNSPLH
TRBV28,TRBJ2-5,-,ASTQGETQY
TRBV4-3,-,TRBD1,ASSQDRDRGREQY
TRBV7-9,TRBJ2-2,TRBD2,ASSFSSGLVVTGELF
TRBV7-9,TRBJ1-1,-,ASSRESCEAF
TRBV9,TRBJ1-1,-,ASSGKQGLNTEAF
TRBV5-5,TRBJ1-2,-,ASSFYSGTTPHYGYT
TRBV5-4,TRBJ2-3,TRBD2,ASSLLQGGTDTQY